This note documents a single T cell receptor beta chain sequence. This clone's antigen is unknown. No much larger clonotype is one base removed from it; base qualities were not supplied. The sample is drawn from a study of blood T cell repertoires in COVID-19 (TCRdb year 2020). Broadly, across the study: Collaborator samples came from the United States, Italy and Spain and covered acute and convalescent phases of COVID-19. Where available, HLA class I and class II types were obtained from metadata supplied by the sample provider rather than from assay-based typing. The prospective study material was composed of cDNA or gDNA derived from T cells, B-cell-depleted T cells, or PBMCs. The dataset comprised deeply sampled blood TCRbeta repertoires from subjects exposed to, actively infected with, or recovered from COVID-19. The sample metadata nearly always contained a de-identified subject ID, COVID-19 status, age in years and sex. The samples were drawn from the first 160 participants of the ongoing ImmuneRACE study and from 950 to 1,500 subjects provided by 6 global collaborators. A freely available public database, intended as a resource for researchers studying the immune response to SARS-CoV-2, is where the repertoires were released.

Whole blood was collected in K2EDTA tubes by collaborating institutions according to the institutions' own protocols. For TCRbeta analysis, collaborator samples were shipped as frozen whole blood, as isolated PBMCs, or as DNA extracted from either sample type. Study-wide conclusions, independent of this receptor: The quantity of clinical and demographic metadata differed by source and by participant and was supplied without curation.

V and J are truncated by 0 bases and 7 bases respectively, leaving an intervening sequence of 8 bases. The germline V gene specifies SGHRS as CDR1 and YFSETQ as CDR2. The CDR3, from cysteine to phenylalanine, totals 13 residues. Only CDR3 DNA remains: 39 bases, in frame from the first base. TCRbeta CDR3 regions were amplified from genomic DNA using the immunoSEQ Assay, a bias-controlled multiplex PCR. Concerning the study's data processing: The number of nucleated cells in each sample was estimated from the amplification of reference gene primers within the assay. To quantify the absolute abundance of each unique TCRbeta CDR3 rearrangement, sequence reads were collapsed and filtered. For each sample, productive Simpson clonality was calculated as the square root of Simpson's diversity index over productive rearrangements. TCRdb retrieved this table from immuneACCESS and kept in-frame rearrangements only. Not all clones are present; in checked studies, unresolved V genes account for under half, and no reason is known for the remainder. V and J calls and clone size are as listed in that table; D and trimming were resolved from the DNA. Here the sample has approximately 300,000 clones; just under 90% occur a single time. The top ten clones comprise over 3.5% of the sample.

The clonotype comes from a woman in her forties with acute or convalescent COVID-19. The chain was built from TRBV5-1 and TRBJ1-5; the D gene is unclear. Source material: peripheral blood. The bases are TGCGCCAGCAGCTTGGGAGAGGAGCAGCCCCAGCATTTT. Translated, this gives CASSLGEEQPQHF.